The subject of this entry is one TCR beta chain. Its antigen remains unidentified. A much larger clone differs by one base, so this may be a read error. The record originates from a study of blood T cells in healthy people across ages. Points from the study as a whole: The study found more naive CD4+ cells and higher diversity in long-lived than aged donors. Older age went with lower TCR beta diversity per million T cells, in a roughly linear way.

The CDR3 length is 14 residues. Germline CDR1 reads SQVTM; CDR2 reads ANQGSEA. J lost 6 bases, V lost 7 bases, and 9 bases had no gene match. Together with a sample-barcoded 5' primer, a J-beta primer mix was included in a second PCR lasting roughly 6 to 12 cycles. TCRdb used MiXCR to reprocess the 5' RACE reads, holding one entry per CDR3 protein. The sample has about 1.6 million distinct CDR3 sequences, about 35% seen once. The sequencing input was blood. The chain recombines TRBV29-1 with TRBJ2-1; 10 nucleotides match TRBD2. The TCR comes from a woman aged 25 to 39 in good health. DNA of the CDR3: TGCAGCGGTGCCGGGACTAGCGCCGGCAATGAGCAGTTCTTC. Its protein product is CSGAGTSAGNEQFF.